The source of this TCR beta chain is a study of T-cell reconstitution after alpha-beta-depleted transplantation in children (TCRdb year 2016). Turning to the overall study: T-cell immune reconstitution after TCRalphabeta/CD19-depleted allogeneic hematopoietic cell transplantation in children was quantitatively tracked in the study by means of TCR repertoire profiling. The paper's findings and limits, for the study overall: Over the following months the frequencies of hyperexpanded clones went down, and after one year T-cell counts and TCRbeta diversity were mostly credited to newly produced T cells. The apparently early recovery of alphabetaT-cell counts about two months after transplant reportedly depended on only several hundred rapidly expanded clones that came from non-depleted graft cells. In some patients, high TCRbeta diversity at day 60 was attributed to recipient T cells and intrathymic progenitors that had survived conditioning.

This clonotype was detected ten times or more. This clone's antigen is unknown. Its ends do not fully match the called genes, so a read error is possible. The CDR3 covers 12 residues, taking in both the cysteine and the phenylalanine. Only the CDR3 portion is preserved as DNA: 36 bases, with reading frame beginning at the first base. As encoded in the germline V gene, CDR1 is MDHEN while CDR2 is SYDVKM. The library relied on PCR. TCRdb names Illumina HiSeq 2500 as the instrument used. TCR libraries were prepared with molecular barcoding, using unique molecular identifiers to normalize TCRbeta repertoire quantification. The raw public reads went through TCRdb reprocessing: fastp at Q25, MiXCR clone calling, in-frame beta chains kept. Rows matching on CDR3 protein sequence are summarized as one entry with the most common DNA and genes. In this sample the table shows around 29,000 distinct CDR3 sequences, roughly 5.7% of which occur a single time. The top ten hold roughly 7% of the sample.

The label giving this sample's treatment or condition can be read as: allogeneic hematopoietic cell transplantation with graft depleted of TCRalphabeta T cells and CD19 B cells. TCRalphabeta/CD19-depleted allogeneic hematopoietic cell grafts were given to the transplant recipients, all of whom were children. Sequenced here: PBMCs, mostly from graft donor cells, sampled 180 days after TCRalphabeta/CD19-depleted stem cell transplant. The chain was built from TRBV28 and TRBJ2-4, with 7 central nucleotides matching TRBD2. The clonotype comes from a male patient younger than 18 who had a stem cell transplant for acute myeloid leukemia, so the T cells may come from the graft donor. The CDR3 region has the sequence CASSKLPGLLNF. Read as DNA, the sequence is TGTGCCAGCAGCAAACTCCCGGGACTATTGAACTTC. The variable domain in full, with residues beyond the CDR3 obtained from the reference TRBV28 and TRBJ2-4 genes, is DVKVTQSSRYLVKRTGEKVFLECVQDMDHENMFWYRQDPGLGLRLIYFSYDVKMKEKGDIPEGYSVSREKKERFSLILESASTNQTSMYLCASSKLPGLLNFGAGTRLSVL.